One sample yielded the 13 T cell receptor beta chains listed below, sequenced in a study of cytomegalovirus exposure and HLA in healthy donors. Repertoires were generated with immunoSEQ multiplex PCR, while TCRdb's copy carries only in-frame clones and drops some. The sample carries approximately 100,000 clones, around 90% recorded once. Sequenced: PBMCs. The receptors stem from a woman aged 25 to 39 in good health and CMV-seronegative.

The chain couples TRBV7-9 to TRBJ1-1; D is unclear. The germline V gene has CDR1 SEHNR and CDR2 FQNEAQ (reference sequence). The CDR3 runs 11 residues. Trimming stripped 0 bases from V and 8 bases from J, with 4 bases between. This chain's CDR3 is CASSLAQEAFF. Written as DNA, the CDR3 is TGTGCCAGCAGCTTAGCCCAGGAAGCTTTCTTT.

This clone occurred once. The gene calls are TRBV25-1 and TRBJ2-5; 13 bases are shared with TRBD2. Germline lookup yields CDR1 MGHDK and CDR2 SYGVNS. CDR3 size: 15 residues. With 5 bases clipped from V and 4 bases from J, the junction kept 4 bases outside the gene matches. The CDR3 spells CASSPGTSGAETQYF. As DNA, the CDR3 is TGTGCCAGCAGTCCGGGGACTAGCGGGGCAGAGACCCAGTACTTC. Using reference TRBV25-1 and TRBJ2-5 for the parts outside the CDR3, the full variable domain is EADIYQTPRYLVIGTGKKITLECSQTMGHDKMYWYQQDPGMELHLIHYSYGVNSTEKGDLSSESTVSRIRTEHFPLTLESARPSHTSQYLCASSPGTSGAETQYFGPGTRLLVL.

The J gene is TRBJ2-3, the V gene TRBV7-6, with 7 positions matching TRBD2. In germline, CDR1 is SGHVS, CDR2 FNYEAQ. This CDR3 contains 15 residues. Losses at the gene ends were 5 bases for V and 3 bases for J; bases not matched to a gene: 8. This CDR3 is CASSPIPGLTDTQYF. The CDR3 DNA sequence: TGTGCCAGCAGCCCCATCCCGGGACTAACAGATACGCAGTATTTT.

The sample holds one count of this clone. CDR3 DNA sequence: TGTGCCAGCAGTCCCCTGGGCAGGCCCTACGAGCAGTACTTC. This translates into CASSPLGRPYEQYF. This chain joins TRBV25-1 and TRBJ2-7; D is uncertain. Germline V gene sequence: CDR1 MGHDK, CDR2 SYGVNS. CDR3 length equals 14 residues. The V end was cut by 5 bases, the J end by 2 bases, with 13 bases between.

V gene TRBV5-1 combines with J gene TRBJ2-2; D possibly corresponds to TRBD1 (6 bases). Germline V gene lookup returns CDR1 SGHRS and CDR2 YFSETQ. This CDR3 region has 13 residues. The germline V and J ends were trimmed by 4 bases and 8 bases, with 12 bases remaining between them. CDR3 in amino acids: CASSTQGIGELFF. In DNA form, the CDR3 reads TGCGCCAGCAGCACACAGGGAATAGGGGAGCTGTTTTTT.

The chain recombines TRBV28 with TRBJ1-1; tentatively, D is TRBD1 (5 bases). The CDR3 contains 15 residues. CDR1 and CDR2 from the germline V gene are MDHEN and SYDVKM. The V end was cut by 0 bases, the J end by 2 bases, with 10 bases between. The DNA for the CDR3 is TGTGCCAGCAGTTTATGGGTAGGGGAAAACACTGAAGCTTTCTTT. It is translated as CASSLWVGENTEAFF.

This chain uses TRBV27 with TRBJ2-5; 9 bases agree with TRBD1. J lost 6 bases, V lost 4 bases, and 6 bases had no gene match. Germline values: CDR1 MNHEY, CDR2 SMNVEV (reference sequence). The CDR3 consists of 14 residues. The chain's CDR3 is CASSSTGGLKTQYF. Written as DNA, the CDR3 is TGTGCCAGCAGTTCTACAGGGGGCCTTAAGACCCAGTACTTC.

This clone has only one observation. The same CDR3 arises from other DNA sequences in this sample as well. J is TRBJ1-2 and V is TRBV2; 8 bases fit TRBD1. This CDR3 has 15 residues. CDR1 and CDR2 (germline): SNHLY, FYNNEI. V trimming: 7 bases; J trimming: 4 bases; junction bases outside the gene matches: 11. CDR3 region: CASTPSGTGSYGYTF. CDR3 nucleotide sequence: TGTGCCAGCACCCCGTCCGGGACAGGATCCTATGGCTACACCTTC.

This clone occurred a few times. The rearrangement uses TRBV4-3 and TRBJ1-2; no clear D. Germline V gene data show CDR1 as LGHNA and CDR2 as YSLEER. The CDR3 has 14 amino acids. Trimming shortened V by 1 base and J by 6 bases, and 12 bases separated the two germline ends. DNA for the CDR3: TGCGCCAGCAGCCAAGTTGACGGGAGCGATGGCTACACCTTC. Protein product: CASSQVDGSDGYTF.

In this sample, this clone turned up once. Written as DNA, the CDR3 is TGTGCCAGCAGCCTACCAGGACAGGGAGGCAATGAGCAGTTCTTC. Translating it yields CASSLPGQGGNEQFF. J is TRBJ2-1 and V is TRBV5-4; 8 positions agree with TRBD1. Losses at the gene ends were 4 bases for V and 6 bases for J; bases not matched to a gene: 9. This CDR3 contains 15 residues. CDR1 is SGHNT and CDR2 is YYREEE in the germline V gene (reference sequence). Using reference TRBV5-4 and TRBJ2-1 for the parts outside the CDR3, the full variable domain is ETGVTQSPTHLIKTRGQQVTLRCSSQSGHNTVSWYQQALGQGPQFIFQYYREEENGRGNFPPRFSGLQFPNYSSELNVNALELDDSALYLCASSLPGQGGNEQFFGPGTRLTVL.

This chain connects TRBV18 to TRBJ2-1; perhaps TRBD1 as D (6 bases). The V end lost 2 bases, the J end lost 6 bases, and 17 bases lay between the germline ends. The CDR3 loop spans 16 amino acids. Looked up from germline, CDR1 is KGHSH and CDR2 is LQKENI. The CDR3 bases are TGTGCCAGCTCACCAATACAGGGTACGGAGGTCAATGAGCAGTTCTTC. Protein sequence: CASSPIQGTEVNEQFF.

The rearrangement uses TRBV7-6 and TRBJ2-7; 16 nucleotides agree with TRBD2. CDR3 length: 16 amino acids. Trimming at V came to 5 bases and at J to 7 bases, leaving 8 bases not matched to a gene. CDR1 SGHVS and CDR2 FNYEAQ come from the germline V gene. The CDR3 is CASSRGTSGRAWEQYF. As DNA, the CDR3 is TGTGCCAGCAGCCGAGGGACTAGCGGGAGGGCCTGGGAGCAGTACTTC.

The rearrangement links TRBV4-1 to TRBJ2-7; a possible D gene is TRBD1 (5 bases). Germline loops: CDR1 MGHRA, CDR2 YSYEKL. The CDR3 is made up of 13 amino acids. Trimming removed 5 bases from V and 1 base from J, with 9 bases in between. The CDR3: CASSFDRSYEQYF. The DNA for the CDR3 is TGCGCCAGCAGCTTCGACAGATCCTACGAGCAGTACTTC.